This passage covers 32 T cell receptor beta chains from one sample sequenced in a study of shared clonotypes between healthy human individuals. TCRdb's copy holds only in-frame clones and misses some; the assay was immunoSEQ multiplex PCR. Altogether over a million clones are present, more than 65% being singletons, with the ten largest covering 1.5%. Material for sequencing was memory CD4+ T cells sorted from blood. Subset noted: CD45RA-negative fraction. The receptors originated from a man younger than 35 in good health.

This chain connects TRBV10-3 to TRBJ2-1, with D possibly TRBD2 on 5 matching bases. This CDR3 is built from 12 residues. Germline CDR1 is ENHRY and CDR2 is SYGVKD. Trimming shortened V by 11 bases and J by 9 bases, and 17 bases separated the two germline ends. CDR3 nucleotides: TGTGCCCTCTCTGGGCAGGCGGGTGAGCAGTTCTTC. Translating gives CALSGQAGEQFF.

The V call is TRBV28, the J call TRBJ2-5; TRBD2 agrees at 14 bases. The V gene's germline CDR1 is MDHEN and CDR2 SYDVKM. Trimming removed 4 bases from V and 5 bases from J; junction bases left unmatched: 6. There are 16 residues in the CDR3. The CDR3 loop reads CASSSWTSGGSETQYF. For the CDR3, the DNA is TGTGCCAGCAGTTCATGGACTAGCGGGGGGTCCGAGACCCAGTACTTC.

This clone was counted between two and nine times. The genes are TRBV5-1 and TRBJ1-2; no firm D call. Deletions cut 0 bases from V and 6 bases from J, with 15 bases between. The germline V gene encodes CDR1 SGHRS and CDR2 YFSETQ. This CDR3 comprises 15 residues. CDR3 DNA sequence: TGCGCCAGCAGCTTGGAGGGTTCGATGGCGCATGGCTACACCTTC. Translation: CASSLEGSMAHGYTF.

The chain employs TRBV2 and TRBJ2-1; the D gene is possibly TRBD1 (6 bases). The V and J ends lost 9 bases and 0 bases respectively, with 9 bases between them. This CDR3 comprises 13 residues. Looked up from germline, CDR1 is SNHLY and CDR2 is FYNNEI. The chain's CDR3 is CASQGSSYNEQFF. CDR3 nucleotides: TGTGCCAGTCAGGGGAGCTCCTACAATGAGCAGTTCTTC.

This chain uses TRBV28 with TRBJ1-2; D unresolved. Deletions cut 9 bases from V and 5 bases from J, with 10 bases between. CDR1 and CDR2 (germline): MDHEN, SYDVKM. The CDR3 has 11 residues. The CDR3 DNA reads TGTGCCAGTACCGGGTGGTATGGCTACACCTTC. Amino acid sequence: CASTGWYGYTF.

The rearrangement links TRBV6-5 to TRBJ2-3; no clear D. In germline, CDR1 is MNHEY, CDR2 SVGAGI. V lost 4 bases and J lost 5, with 10 bases in between. This CDR3 spans 13 amino acids. CDR3 in amino acids: CASSSPGRDTQYF. DNA for the CDR3: TGTGCCAGCAGTTCCCCCGGACGAGATACGCAGTATTTT.

V usage is TRBV27 and J usage is TRBJ1-4; 8 positions agree with TRBD1. The CDR3 runs to 14 residues. After removal of 7 bases from V and 6 bases from J, the junction contained 7 bases not matched to a gene. In germline, CDR1 is MNHEY, CDR2 SMNVEV (reference sequence). This CDR3 reads CASKQGGHDEKLFF. DNA for the CDR3: TGTGCCAGCAAACAGGGGGGACATGATGAAAAACTGTTTTTT.

The chain joins TRBV18 to TRBJ2-5; tentative D call: TRBD2 (5 bases). V dropped 3 bases and J dropped 5 bases, with 10 bases sitting between them. Germline V CDR1 and CDR2: KGHSH, LQKENI. This CDR3 is built from 13 residues. The CDR3 reads CASSPGMRETQYF. The CDR3 coding sequence is TGTGCCAGCTCACCCGGGATGAGGGAGACCCAGTACTTC.

The chain uses TRBV7-8 and TRBJ2-7; D ambiguous. The CDR3 has 15 residues. Germline loops: CDR1 SGHVS, CDR2 FQNEAQ. V was cut by 5 bases and J by 2 bases, with 16 bases left in between. CDR3 amino acids: CASSPLTTVPYEQYF. The DNA of the CDR3 is TGTGCCAGCAGCCCACTTACAACAGTTCCCTACGAGCAGTACTTC.

This clone is a singleton in its sample. V gene TRBV6-5 combines with J gene TRBJ2-7, with TRBD2 identical over 12 bases. Trimming at V came to 5 bases and at J to 6 bases, leaving 8 bases not matched to a gene. CDR3 length: 15 amino acids. The germline CDR1 and CDR2 sequences are MNHEY and SVGAGI. The CDR3 DNA reads TGTGCCAGCAGTGTGCCGGGACTAGCGGGTCTCGAGCAGTACTTC. It translates to CASSVPGLAGLEQYF.

In its sample, this clone was seen a few times. Other nucleotide sequences from this sample produce the same CDR3. The chain carries TRBV27 and TRBJ2-7; 7 bases are a match to TRBD1. With 6 bases clipped from V and 1 base from J, the junction kept 6 bases outside the gene matches. The CDR3 loop spans 14 amino acids. Germline CDR1 MNHEY, CDR2 SMNVEV (reference sequence). The CDR3 region is CASSRDRASYEQYF. The CDR3, as DNA: TGTGCCAGCAGCCGGGACAGAGCATCCTACGAGCAGTACTTC.

Worth noting for this clone: At the DNA level, this CDR3 is encoded by other sequences in the same sample as well. The rearrangement joins TRBV2 to TRBJ2-3; TRBD2 matches 9 bases. CDR3 length equals 15 residues. Germline V lookup: CDR1 SNHLY, CDR2 FYNNEI. With V trimmed by 9 bases and J by 2 bases, 9 bases remained unmatched. The CDR3 region has the DNA TGTGCCAGTCGAGAGACTAGCGGAATCACAGATACGCAGTATTTT. It specifies CASRETSGITDTQYF.

The chain recombines TRBV5-1 with TRBJ1-3; D is uncertain. Germline V gives CDR1 SGHRS, CDR2 YFSETQ. V gave up 0 bases and J gave up 5 bases, with 18 bases separating them. The CDR3 has 17 amino acids. The CDR3 DNA sequence: TGCGCCAGCAGCTTGGTCCCCAGGAGTTCTTTAAGAAACACCATATATTTT. Protein sequence: CASSLVPRSSLRNTIYF. Combining the CDR3 with reference TRBV5-1 and TRBJ1-3 gives the whole variable domain KAGVTQTPRYLIKTRGQQVTLSCSPISGHRSVSWYQQTPGQGLQFLFEYFSETQRNKGNFPGRFSGRQFSNSRSEMNVSTLELGDSALYLCASSLVPRSSLRNTIYFGEGSWLTVV.

This chain joins TRBV19 and TRBJ2-3; D could derive from TRBD1 or TRBD2 (5 bases each). Germline CDR1 and CDR2: LNHDA and SQIVND (reference sequence). V was pared by 7 bases and J by 2 bases, with 10 bases between. The CDR3 is made up of 13 amino acids. CDR3 DNA: TGTGCCAGTACCGCCGGGACCACAGATACGCAGTATTTT. This gives the protein CASTAGTTDTQYF.

The chain carries TRBV7-9 and TRBJ1-1; the match to TRBD1 covers 8 bases. The CDR3 consists of 12 residues. Germline CDR1 SEHNR, CDR2 FQNEAQ (reference sequence). V was pared by 5 bases and J by 11 bases, with 7 bases of the junction left unmatched. The CDR3 DNA reads TGTGCCAGCAGCCCGACAGGGGTAAGCGCTTTCTTT. Translation: CASSPTGVSAFF.

J is TRBJ2-7 and V is TRBV11-2; 7 nucleotides align to TRBD1. In germline, CDR1 is SGHAT, CDR2 FQNNGV. Trimming removed 1 base from V and 2 bases from J; junction bases left unmatched: 5. The CDR3 sequence is 15 residues long. For the CDR3, the DNA is TGTGCCAGCAGCTTAGCGTCAGGGGGTGCCTACGAGCAGTACTTC. Translation gives CASSLASGGAYEQYF.

V usage is TRBV11-2 and J usage is TRBJ1-2; the D gene is possibly TRBD1 (5 bases). The V gene lost 5 bases and the J gene lost 7 bases, with 17 bases spanning the gap. This CDR3 is built from 14 residues. Germline values: CDR1 SGHAT, CDR2 FQNNGV. The CDR3 spells CASSLPGEVGGYTF. The DNA of the CDR3 is TGTGCCAGCAGCCTGCCGGGGGAGGTTGGTGGCTACACCTTC.

The chain links TRBV7-2 to TRBJ2-7; 7 positions match TRBD2. This CDR3 has 18 residues. Per germline, CDR1 SGHTA and CDR2 FQGNSA. The trim removed 5 bases at V and 0 bases at J, leaving 16 bases unmatched. CDR3 sequence: CASSLGPSIGTNSYEQYF. Written as DNA, the CDR3 is TGTGCCAGCAGCCTTGGCCCGTCTATCGGGACTAACTCCTACGAGCAGTACTTC.

The chain recombines TRBV7-8 with TRBJ2-7; possibly TRBD1 for D (5 bases). The CDR3 loop spans 13 amino acids. Per the germline V gene, CDR1 is SGHVS and CDR2 is FQNEAQ. Trimming left V 5 bases short and J 4 bases short, with 12 bases between. CDR3 protein: CASSLRTPYEQYF. The CDR3 DNA is TGTGCCAGCAGCCTCCGGACACCTTACGAGCAGTACTTC.

V usage is TRBV29-1 and J usage is TRBJ2-3; 7 bases line up with TRBD1. Germline values: CDR1 SQVTM, CDR2 ANQGSEA. J gave up 1 base and V 4 bases, and 2 bases lay outside the gene matches. CDR3 length: 13 amino acids. The CDR3 nucleotides read TGCAGCGTTGTGCAGGGGGGCACAGATACGCAGTATTTT. The encoded protein is CSVVQGGTDTQYF.

The CDR3 DNA follows: TGTGCCAGCAGTTTATGGGAAGGAGCTTTCTTT. Translation: CASSLWEGAFF. This chain uses TRBV28 with TRBJ1-1; D remains unclear. This CDR3 spans 11 amino acids. CDR1 is MDHEN, CDR2 SYDVKM, per germline. Trimming cost V 0 bases and J 10 bases, with 6 bases left between them.

V is TRBV30 and J is TRBJ2-3, with D possibly matching TRBD2 (6 bases). The CDR3 length is 13 residues. The V end was cut by 4 bases, the J end by 3 bases, with 11 bases between. Germline V gives CDR1 GTSNPN, CDR2 SVGIG (reference sequence). The CDR3 here is CAWIRGSTDTQYF. CDR3 in DNA: TGTGCCTGGATTCGGGGGTCGACAGATACGCAGTATTTT.

This clone was detected only a few times. V and J are TRBV5-4 and TRBJ1-1, with 10 bases aligning to TRBD1. V gave up 4 bases and J gave up 1 base; unmatched junction bases: 4. This CDR3 has 15 residues. Germline assignment: CDR1 SGHNT and CDR2 YYREEE (reference sequence). The CDR3 DNA reads as TGTGCCAGCAGCCTCGACAGGGGGCGGAACACTGAAGCTTTCTTT. Its protein is CASSLDRGRNTEAFF.

The V call is TRBV28, the J call TRBJ2-6, with unresolved D. The germline gives CDR1 MDHEN, CDR2 SYDVKM. CDR3 length: 15 amino acids. Trimming shortened V by 3 bases and J by 4 bases, and 10 bases separated the two germline ends. CDR3 sequence: CASSLGSPGANVLTF. In DNA form, the CDR3 reads TGTGCCAGCAGTTTGGGGTCTCCCGGGGCCAACGTCCTGACTTTC.

The chain combines TRBV6-5 with TRBJ1-2; the D gene is possibly TRBD1 (6 bases). The V end lost 2 bases, the J end lost 3 bases, and 13 bases lay between the germline ends. Germline V gene data show CDR1 as MNHEY and CDR2 as SVGAGI. This CDR3 is 15 amino acids long. The DNA of the CDR3 is TGTGCCAGCAGTTACGGGGTGGCAGGGGACTATGGCTACACCTTC. Protein: CASSYGVAGDYGYTF.

On this clone: Other DNA variants within this sample encode the same CDR3. The chain uses TRBV5-6 and TRBJ2-5; D gene uncertain. Germline values: CDR1 SGHDT, CDR2 YYEEEE. This CDR3 has 13 amino acids. V lost 2 bases, J lost 1 base, and 6 bases lay in between. Here the CDR3 reads CASSLGRQETQYF. CDR3 coding DNA: TGTGCCAGCAGCTTAGGACGCCAAGAGACCCAGTACTTC. Together with reference TRBV5-6 and TRBJ2-5, the CDR3 gives the full variable domain: DAGVTQSPTHLIKTRGQQVTLRCSPKSGHDTVSWYQQALGQGPQFIFQYYEEEERQRGNFPDRFSGHQFPNYSSELNVNALLLGDSALYLCASSLGRQETQYFGPGTRLLVL.

CDR3 nucleotides: TGTGCCAGCAGTTTAGGTCGGACGTCCCAGTACTTC. It translates to CASSLGRTSQYF. The rearrangement uses TRBV28 and TRBJ2-5; no clear D gene. With 2 bases removed from V and 9 bases from J, the gap between germline ends came to 10 bases. CDR3 size: 12 residues. Germline CDR1 is MDHEN and CDR2 is SYDVKM.

The chain uses TRBV7-2 and TRBJ1-1, with D possibly being TRBD1 (5 bases). The V and J ends lost 6 bases and 7 bases respectively, with 15 bases between them. CDR1 and CDR2 (germline): SGHTA, FQGNSA. The CDR3 totals 13 residues. The CDR3 DNA sequence: TGTGCCAGCAGGCAACAGGAATCCTTTGAAGCTTTCTTT. It yields the protein CASRQQESFEAFF. The full variable domain, its missing parts supplied by reference TRBV7-2 and TRBJ1-1, is GAGVSQSPSNKVTEKGKDVELRCDPISGHTALYWYRQSLGQGLEFLIYFQGNSAPDKSGLPSDRFSAERTGGSVSTLTIQRTQQEDSAVYLCASRQQESFEAFFGQGTRLTVV.

The table lists this clone with a count of one. The V call is TRBV29-1, the J call TRBJ2-7; D perhaps matches TRBD2 (5 bases). The V and J ends lost 2 bases and 3 bases respectively, with 5 bases between them. The germline V gene encodes CDR1 SQVTM and CDR2 ANQGSEA. The CDR3 consists of 11 residues. The CDR3 nucleotides read TGCAGCGTTGAACGGGACTACGAGCAGTACTTC. This gives the protein CSVERDYEQYF.

On this clone itself: Other DNA variants within this sample encode the same CDR3. CDR3 nucleotides: TGCGCCAGCAGCTTGGCCGCAGGGAACACCGGGGAGCTGTTTTTT. It translates to CASSLAAGNTGELFF. The chain carries TRBV5-1 and TRBJ2-2; D is undetermined. Trimming removed 0 bases from V and 1 base from J, with 7 bases in between. The CDR3 is 15 amino acids. Germline V lookup: CDR1 SGHRS, CDR2 YFSETQ.

The sample holds many counts of this clone. This specimen includes other DNA sequences encoding the same CDR3. The chain recombines TRBV9 with TRBJ2-3; D gene uncertain. Germline V lookup: CDR1 SGDLS, CDR2 YYNGEE. Trimming took 0 bases from V and 3 from J, leaving 8 bases between them. The CDR3 length is 14 residues. In DNA, the CDR3 is TGTGCCAGCAGCGTAGGGGCGCCTACAGATACGCAGTATTTT. This encodes CASSVGAPTDTQYF.

This clone was counted between two and nine times. This chain joins TRBV2 and TRBJ2-7, with 7 bases lining up with TRBD2. V gave up 4 bases and J gave up 1 base; unmatched junction bases: 4. CDR3 length: 14 amino acids. The germline gives CDR1 SNHLY, CDR2 FYNNEI. CDR3 nucleotides: TGTGCCAGCAGTGTACTAGCGAGTTCCTACGAGCAGTACTTC. Its protein is CASSVLASSYEQYF.